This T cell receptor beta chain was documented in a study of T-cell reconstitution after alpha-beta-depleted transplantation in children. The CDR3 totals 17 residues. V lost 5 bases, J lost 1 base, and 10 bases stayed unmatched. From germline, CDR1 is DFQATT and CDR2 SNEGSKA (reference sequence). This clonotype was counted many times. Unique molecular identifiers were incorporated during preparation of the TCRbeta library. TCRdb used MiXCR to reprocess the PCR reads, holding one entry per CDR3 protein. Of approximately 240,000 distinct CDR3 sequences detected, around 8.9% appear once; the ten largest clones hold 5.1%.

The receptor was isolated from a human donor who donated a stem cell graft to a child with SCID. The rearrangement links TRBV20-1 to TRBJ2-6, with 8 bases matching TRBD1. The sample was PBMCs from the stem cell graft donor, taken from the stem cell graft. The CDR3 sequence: CSAPTGGRGSGANVLTF. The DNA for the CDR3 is TGCAGTGCTCCCACAGGGGGAAGAGGGTCTGGGGCCAACGTCCTGACTTTC.